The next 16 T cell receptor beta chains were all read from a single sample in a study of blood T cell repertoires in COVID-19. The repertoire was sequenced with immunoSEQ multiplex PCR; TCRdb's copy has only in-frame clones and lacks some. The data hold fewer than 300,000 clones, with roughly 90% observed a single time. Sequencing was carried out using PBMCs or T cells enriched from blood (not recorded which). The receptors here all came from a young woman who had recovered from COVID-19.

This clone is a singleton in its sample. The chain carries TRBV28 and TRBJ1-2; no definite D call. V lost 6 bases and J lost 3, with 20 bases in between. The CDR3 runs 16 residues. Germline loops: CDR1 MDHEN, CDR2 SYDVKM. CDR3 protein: CASRTTLTPFDYGYTF. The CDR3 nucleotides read TGTGCCAGCAGGACGACATTAACCCCTTTTGACTATGGCTACACCTTC.

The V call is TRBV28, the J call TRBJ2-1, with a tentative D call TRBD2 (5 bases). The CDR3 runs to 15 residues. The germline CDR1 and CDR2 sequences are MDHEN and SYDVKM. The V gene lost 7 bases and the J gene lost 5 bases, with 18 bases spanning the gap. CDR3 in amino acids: CASTHGGRANNEQFF. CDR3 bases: TGTGCCAGCACCCACGGCGGGCGAGCCAACAATGAGCAGTTCTTC.

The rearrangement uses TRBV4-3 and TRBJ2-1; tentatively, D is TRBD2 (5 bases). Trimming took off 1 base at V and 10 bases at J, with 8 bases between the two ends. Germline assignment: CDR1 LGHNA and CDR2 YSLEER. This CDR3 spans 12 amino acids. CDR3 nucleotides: TGCGCCAGCAGCCAAGGGATAGCGGAGCAGTTCTTC. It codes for CASSQGIAEQFF.

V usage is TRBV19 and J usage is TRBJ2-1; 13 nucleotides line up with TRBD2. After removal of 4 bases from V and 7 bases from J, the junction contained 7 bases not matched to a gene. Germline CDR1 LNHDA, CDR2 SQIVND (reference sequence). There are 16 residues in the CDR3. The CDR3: CASSKLAGGPGNEQFF. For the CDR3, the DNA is TGTGCCAGTAGTAAACTAGCGGGAGGGCCAGGGAATGAGCAGTTCTTC.

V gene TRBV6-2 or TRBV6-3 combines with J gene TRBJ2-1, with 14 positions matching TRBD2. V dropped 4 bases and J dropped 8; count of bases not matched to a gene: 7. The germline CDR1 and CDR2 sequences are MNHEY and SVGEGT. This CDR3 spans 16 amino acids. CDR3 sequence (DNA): TGTGCCAGCAGTTGGGGGGGGACTAGCGGGAGATATGAGCAGTTCTTC. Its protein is CASSWGGTSGRYEQFF.

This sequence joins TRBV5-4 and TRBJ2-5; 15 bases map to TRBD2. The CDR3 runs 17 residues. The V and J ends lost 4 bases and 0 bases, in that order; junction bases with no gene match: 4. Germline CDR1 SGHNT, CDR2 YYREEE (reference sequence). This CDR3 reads CASSLGLAGGYQETQYF. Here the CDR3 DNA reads TGTGCCAGCAGCCTTGGACTAGCGGGAGGGTACCAAGAGACCCAGTACTTC.

The CDR3 protein is CASSWSGSNQPQHF. The CDR3 DNA reads as TGTGCCAGCAGTTGGTCCGGGAGCAATCAGCCCCAGCATTTT. The chain uses TRBV6-5 and TRBJ1-5; D ambiguous. Germline CDR1 is MNHEY and CDR2 is SVGAGI. The CDR3 extends over 14 amino acids. V lost 4 bases and J lost 1, with 8 bases in between.

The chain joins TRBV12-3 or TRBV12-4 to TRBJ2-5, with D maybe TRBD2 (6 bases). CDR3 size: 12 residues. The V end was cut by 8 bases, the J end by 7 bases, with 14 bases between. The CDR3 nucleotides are TGTGCCAGCCTCCCCTGGGGAGGGACCCAGTACTTC. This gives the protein CASLPWGGTQYF.

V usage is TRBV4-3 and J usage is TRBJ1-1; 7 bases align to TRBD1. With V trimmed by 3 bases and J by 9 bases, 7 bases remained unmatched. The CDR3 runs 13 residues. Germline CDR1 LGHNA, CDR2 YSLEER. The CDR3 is CASSQLRQGQAFF. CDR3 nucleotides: TGCGCCAGCAGCCAGCTCCGACAGGGCCAAGCTTTCTTT.

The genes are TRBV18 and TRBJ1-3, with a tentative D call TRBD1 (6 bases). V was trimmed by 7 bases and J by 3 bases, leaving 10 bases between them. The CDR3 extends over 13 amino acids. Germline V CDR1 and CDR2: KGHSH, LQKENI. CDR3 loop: CASYRADGNTIYF. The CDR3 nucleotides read TGTGCCAGCTACAGGGCCGATGGAAACACCATATATTTT.

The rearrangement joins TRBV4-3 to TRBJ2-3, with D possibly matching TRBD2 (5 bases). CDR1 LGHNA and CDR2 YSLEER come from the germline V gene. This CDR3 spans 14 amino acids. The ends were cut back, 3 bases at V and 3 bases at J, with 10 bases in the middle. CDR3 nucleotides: TGCGCCAGCAGCCAGCTAGCCTCAACAGATACGCAGTATTTT. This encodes CASSQLASTDTQYF.

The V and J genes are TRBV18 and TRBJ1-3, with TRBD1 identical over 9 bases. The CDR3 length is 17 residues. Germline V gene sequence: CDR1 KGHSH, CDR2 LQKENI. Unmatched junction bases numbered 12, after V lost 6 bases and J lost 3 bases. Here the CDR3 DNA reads TGTGCCAGCTCCCCAGTCCCGGGACAGGGACTTGGAAACACCATATATTTT. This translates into CASSPVPGQGLGNTIYF.

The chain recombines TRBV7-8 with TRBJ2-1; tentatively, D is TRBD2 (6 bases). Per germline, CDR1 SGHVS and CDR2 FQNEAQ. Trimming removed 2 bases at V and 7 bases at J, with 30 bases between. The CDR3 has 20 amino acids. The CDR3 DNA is TGTGCCAGCAGCTTATTATGGAAATTACCTAAAACCGGGACTCCGAATGAGCAGTTCTTC. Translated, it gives CASSLLWKLPKTGTPNEQFF.

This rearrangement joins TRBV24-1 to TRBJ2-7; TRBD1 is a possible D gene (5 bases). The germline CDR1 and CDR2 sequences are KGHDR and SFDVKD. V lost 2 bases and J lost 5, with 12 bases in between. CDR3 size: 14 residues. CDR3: CATSDSDSYDEQYF. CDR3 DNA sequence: TGTGCCACCAGTGATTCAGACAGCTACGACGAGCAGTACTTC.

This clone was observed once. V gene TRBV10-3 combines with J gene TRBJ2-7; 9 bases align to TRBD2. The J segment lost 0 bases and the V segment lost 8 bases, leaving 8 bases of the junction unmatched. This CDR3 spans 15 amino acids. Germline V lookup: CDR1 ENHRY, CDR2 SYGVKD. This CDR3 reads CAISSGVPSSYEQYF. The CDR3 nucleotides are TGTGCCATCTCTAGCGGGGTACCTAGCTCCTACGAGCAGTACTTC.

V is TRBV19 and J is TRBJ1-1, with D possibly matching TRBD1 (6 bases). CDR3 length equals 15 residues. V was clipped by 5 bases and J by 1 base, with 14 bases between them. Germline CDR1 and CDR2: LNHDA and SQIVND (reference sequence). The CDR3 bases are TGTGCCAGTAGTCGAACAGGGTTCGAGAACACTGAAGCTTTCTTT. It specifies CASSRTGFENTEAFF.